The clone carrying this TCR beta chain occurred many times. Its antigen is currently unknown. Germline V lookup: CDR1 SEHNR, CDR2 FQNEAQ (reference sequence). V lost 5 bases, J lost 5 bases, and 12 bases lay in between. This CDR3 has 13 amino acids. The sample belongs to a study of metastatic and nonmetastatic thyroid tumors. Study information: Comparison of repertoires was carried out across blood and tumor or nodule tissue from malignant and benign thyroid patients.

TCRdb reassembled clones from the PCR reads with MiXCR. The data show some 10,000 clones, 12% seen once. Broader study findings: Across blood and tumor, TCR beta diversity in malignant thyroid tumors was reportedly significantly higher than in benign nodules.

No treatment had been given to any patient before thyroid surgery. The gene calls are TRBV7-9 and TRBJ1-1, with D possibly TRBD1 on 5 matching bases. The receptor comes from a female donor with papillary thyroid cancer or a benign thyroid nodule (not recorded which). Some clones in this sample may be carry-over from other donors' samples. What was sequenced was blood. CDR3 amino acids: CASSHPGGTEAFF. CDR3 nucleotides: TGTGCCAGCAGCCACCCCGGGGGGACTGAAGCTTTCTTT.